This T cell receptor beta chain was recorded in a study of PD-L1 blockade in urothelial cancer. Study summary: Timepoints chosen for blood analysis were 3 weeks (second dose) and 6 weeks after treatment start. Peripheral blood specimens exhibited a median yield of around 150,000 T cells.

There are 13 residues in the CDR3. The ends lost 4 bases at V and 2 bases at J; junction bases unmatched: 2. The germline V gene encodes CDR1 MNHNY and CDR2 SVGAGI (reference sequence). Sample time point: pretreatment peripheral blood. Measured with immunoSEQ multiplex PCR; TCRdb has only the in-frame clones, and not every one. The repertoire holds approximately 72,000 clones, with around 85% as singletons. The sequenced sample was PBMCs, obtained around atezolizumab (anti-PD-L1) treatment. V is TRBV6-6 and J is TRBJ2-7, with 7 bases fitting TRBD1. This sequence was found in a man aged 55-75 years with urothelial cancer. The CDR3 nucleotides read TGTGCCAGCAGTTCCAGGGGGACCTACGAGCAGTACTTC. It is translated as CASSSRGTYEQYF.